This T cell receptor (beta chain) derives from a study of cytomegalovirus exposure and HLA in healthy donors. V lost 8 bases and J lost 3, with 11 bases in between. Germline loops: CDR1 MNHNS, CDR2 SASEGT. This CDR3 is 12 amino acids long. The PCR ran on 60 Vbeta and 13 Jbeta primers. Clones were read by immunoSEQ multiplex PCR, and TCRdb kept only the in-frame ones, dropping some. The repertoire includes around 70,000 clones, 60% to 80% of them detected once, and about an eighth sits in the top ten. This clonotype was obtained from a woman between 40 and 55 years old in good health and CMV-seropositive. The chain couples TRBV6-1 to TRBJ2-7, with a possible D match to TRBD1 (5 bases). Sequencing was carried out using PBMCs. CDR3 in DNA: TGTGCCAGCCAGGGTATTCTCTACGAGCAGTACTTC. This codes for CASQGILYEQYF.